Each of the 15 T cell receptor beta chains below was sequenced from the same sample in a study of blood T cells in healthy people across ages. With a J-beta primer mix and a sample-barcoded 5' primer, a second PCR ran roughly 7 to 11 cycles. TCRdb re-called the 5' RACE reads with MiXCR, one entry per CDR3 protein. The sample lists 600,000 to 800,000 distinct CDR3 sequences, about 51% occurring once. The sequencing sample was made of blood. These receptor sequences come from a woman aged 80 or over in good health.

The V and J genes are TRBV27 and TRBJ2-4; 10 bases are shared with TRBD2. The DNA end favors TRBJ2-7, so the J call may be wrong. The germline CDR1 and CDR2 sequences are MNHEY and SMNVEV (reference sequence). The length of the CDR3 is 16 residues. CDR3 in amino acids: CASSSRTSGNFYEQYF. The CDR3 coding sequence is TGTGCCAGCAGTTCCCGGACTAGCGGAAATTTCTACGAGCAGTACTTC.

The rearrangement uses TRBV20-1 and TRBJ2-5, with 11 bases that match TRBD2. Gene TRBJ2-7 matches the end of the DNA better, so the J call may be wrong. Per the germline V gene, CDR1 is DFQATT and CDR2 is SNEGSKA (reference sequence). The CDR3 length is 14 residues. The CDR3 DNA is TGCAGTGCTGTCACTAGCGGGGGCGCAGACGAGCAGTACTTC. Its protein is CSAVTSGGADEQYF.

The rearrangement links TRBV28 to TRBJ2-2; 8 bases are shared with TRBD1. CDR1 and CDR2 from the germline V gene are MDHEN and SYDVKM. V lost 4 bases to trimming and J lost 3 bases; unmatched junction nucleotides: 4. The CDR3 consists of 15 residues. The CDR3 sequence: CASSSGGEDTGELFF. CDR3 nucleotides: TGTGCCAGCAGTTCAGGGGGCGAAGACACCGGGGAGCTGTTTTTT.

Notes on this clonotype: A much more abundant neighbour one base away suggests this may be a read error. The chain has TRBV5-1 and TRBJ2-1; D tentatively fits TRBD1 or TRBD2 (5 bases each). V was clipped by 4 bases and J by 0 bases, with 14 bases between them. The CDR3 is 16 amino acids. From germline, CDR1 is SGHRS and CDR2 YFSETQ. CDR3 protein: CASSPGSTTSYNEQFF. CDR3 nucleotides: TGCGCCAGCAGCCCAGGGAGCACGACCTCCTACAATGAGCAGTTCTTC.

This sequence joins TRBV5-1 and TRBJ2-7; 8 nucleotides match TRBD2. CDR1 is SGHRS and CDR2 is YFSETQ in the germline V gene. Unmatched junction bases numbered 7, after V lost 6 bases and J lost 2 bases. The CDR3 runs 14 residues. CDR3 residues: CASTYSGNAYEQYF. The CDR3 DNA sequence: TGCGCCAGCACCTATAGCGGGAACGCCTACGAGCAGTACTTC.

About this clonotype itself: This could be a read error, since a much larger clone is one nucleotide away. The V gene is TRBV12-3 or TRBV12-4, the J gene TRBJ1-6; no reliable D call. This CDR3 is built from 15 residues. CDR3 nucleotide sequence: TGTGCCGGCAGGTCCGGGCAGGCGACAAATTCACCCCTCCACTTT. It specifies CAGRSGQATNSPLHF.

CDR3 bases: TGTGCCAGCAGCAAAGGTCCACTAGCGGACAGAGCATTAGAAGGAGAGACCCAGTACTTC. Translating gives CASSKGPLADRALEGETQYF. The chain combines TRBV21-1 with TRBJ2-7; the table's D call of TRBD2 was not tested on the DNA. The end of the DNA fits TRBJ2-5 better, so the J call may be wrong. TRBV21-1 is flagged as a pseudogene. There are 20 residues in the CDR3.

V is TRBV5-1 and J is TRBJ2-5; D may correspond to TRBD1 or TRBD2 (5 bases each). The germline V and J ends were trimmed by 3 bases and 11 bases, with 17 bases remaining between them. Germline V CDR1 and CDR2: SGHRS, YFSETQ. The CDR3 length is 13 residues. CDR3 sequence: CASSWGKVGEQYF. In DNA form, the CDR3 reads TGCGCCAGCAGCTGGGGGAAGGTTGGGGAGCAGTACTTC.

This clonotype was counted only a few times. The CDR3 sequence: CASSPGQGVSPLHF. The CDR3 DNA reads as TGTGCCAGCAGCCCGGGACAGGGGGTTTCACCCCTCCACTTT. This chain uses TRBV7-9 with TRBJ1-6, with 11 bases that match TRBD1. CDR1 is SEHNR and CDR2 is FQNEAQ in the germline V gene (reference sequence). CDR3 length: 14 amino acids. With 5 bases clipped from V and 9 bases from J, the junction kept 3 bases outside the gene matches.

This clonotype was found many times. J is TRBJ2-7 and V is TRBV6-5, with 8 bases fitting TRBD1. Per germline, CDR1 MNHEY and CDR2 SVGAGI. V trimming: 6 bases; J trimming: 5 bases; junction bases outside the gene matches: 9. The CDR3 has 14 residues. The CDR3 sequence is CASREQGGVHEQYF. The CDR3 nucleotides read TGTGCCAGCAGGGAACAGGGGGGAGTACACGAGCAGTACTTC.

The rearrangement uses TRBV5-1 and TRBJ2-3; D is uncertain. Germline V gene data show CDR1 as SGHRS and CDR2 as YFSETQ. Between the trimmed V and J ends, which lost 1 base and 6 bases, there was a span of 12 bases. This CDR3 region has 14 residues. The CDR3 spells CASSLSAPRDTQYF. The CDR3 DNA is TGCGCCAGCAGCTTGTCAGCACCCCGCGATACGCAGTATTTT.

This clonotype was picked up many times. J is TRBJ2-7 and V is TRBV28, with D tentatively TRBD1 (5 bases). Between the trimmed V and J ends, which lost 2 bases and 7 bases, there was a span of 15 bases. The CDR3 extends over 14 amino acids. Germline CDR1 reads MDHEN; CDR2 reads SYDVKM. CDR3 in amino acids: CASSLTAGHREQYF. In nucleotides, the CDR3 is TGTGCCAGCAGTTTAACGGCAGGGCACCGGGAGCAGTACTTC.

The sample holds a few counts of this clonotype. The chain has TRBV20-1 and TRBJ2-2; 8 positions agree with TRBD1. The CDR3 runs 15 residues. V shed 1 base and J 3 bases; nucleotides not matched to a gene: 4. The germline gives CDR1 DFQATT, CDR2 SNEGSKA (reference sequence). CDR3 nucleotide sequence: TGCAGTGCTAGAGGGAGGACAGGGTACACCGGGGAGCTGTTTTTT. Its protein is CSARGRTGYTGELFF.

The V gene is TRBV20-1, the J gene TRBJ2-1; D possibly corresponds to TRBD2 (5 bases). This CDR3 comprises 13 residues. The germline gives CDR1 DFQATT, CDR2 SNEGSKA (reference sequence). Trimming removed 3 bases from V and 6 bases from J, with 12 bases in between. CDR3 sequence (DNA): TGCAGTGCTAGTTGGCAGGAGGTCAATGAGCAGTTCTTC. The encoded protein is CSASWQEVNEQFF.

The chain joins TRBV9 to TRBJ2-7; 7 bases map to TRBD1. Germline V gives CDR1 SGDLS, CDR2 YYNGEE. This CDR3 contains 15 residues. V lost 3 bases, J lost 0 bases, and 6 bases stayed unmatched. The CDR3 sequence: CASSGGQAVSYEQYF. The CDR3 DNA sequence: TGTGCCAGCAGCGGCGGACAGGCCGTCTCCTACGAGCAGTACTTC. Full variable domain (outside the CDR3, taken from reference TRBV9 and TRBJ2-7): DSGVTQTPKHLITATGQRVTLRCSPRSGDLSVYWYQQSLDQGLQFLIQYYNGEERAKGNILERFSAQQFPDLHSELNLSSLELGDSALYFCASSGGQAVSYEQYFGPGTRLTVT.